The 8 T cell receptor beta chains below come from one sample, sequenced in a study of blood T cell repertoires in COVID-19. Only in-frame clones appear in the TCRdb table, and some are missing; sequencing was by immunoSEQ multiplex PCR. This table holds about 95,000 clones, about 89% found once. Material for sequencing was peripheral blood. The receptors stem from a human donor in a cohort sampled during active COVID-19.

The chain employs TRBV7-8 and TRBJ1-5; the match to TRBD1 covers 7 bases. The trim removed 5 bases at V and 2 bases at J, leaving 12 bases unmatched. Looked up from germline, CDR1 is SGHVS and CDR2 is FQNEAQ. This CDR3 is 17 amino acids long. CDR3 in amino acids: CASSKTGDPWGNQPQHF. CDR3 coding DNA: TGTGCCAGCAGCAAAACAGGGGACCCCTGGGGCAATCAGCCCCAGCATTTT.

The gene calls are TRBV18 and TRBJ2-1, with TRBD2 matching over 10 bases. The V segment lost 2 bases and the J segment 10 bases; nucleotides outside the gene matches: 5. The CDR3 length is 14 residues. Germline loops: CDR1 KGHSH, CDR2 LQKENI. The CDR3 DNA is TGTGCCAGCTCACCAGAGCGGGGGGGTCAGGAGCAGTTCTTC. Its translation: CASSPERGGQEQFF.

V usage is TRBV3-1 (or the pseudogene TRBV3-2) and J usage is TRBJ2-3, with 7 bases aligning to TRBD1. Germline lookup yields CDR1 LGHDT and CDR2 YNNKEL (reference sequence). This CDR3 is built from 18 residues. After removal of 2 bases from V and 2 bases from J, the junction contained 13 bases not matched to a gene. Here the CDR3 reads CASSQRIPPGTATDTQYF. In DNA form, the CDR3 reads TGTGCCAGCAGCCAAAGGATCCCCCCCGGGACAGCCACAGATACGCAGTATTTT.

In DNA form, the CDR3 reads TGTGCCAGCAGCTTAGATCGGGTAGCGGGGGGGTGGTCCTACAATGAGCAGTTCTTC. Its translation is CASSLDRVAGGWSYNEQFF. J is TRBJ2-1 and V is TRBV11-2; 11 nucleotides align to TRBD2. CDR1 and CDR2 (germline): SGHAT, FQNNGV. The CDR3 totals 19 residues. V was pared by 0 bases and J by 1 base, with 8 bases of the junction left unmatched.

This clone was seen just once. This sequence joins TRBV4-2 and TRBJ2-2; D is uncertain. CDR1 and CDR2 (germline): LGHNA, YNFKEQ. The V end was cut by 4 bases, the J end by 4 bases, with 10 bases between. The CDR3 is 14 amino acids. The chain's CDR3 is CASSPTSGTGELFF. In DNA, the CDR3 is TGTGCCAGCAGCCCGACCTCGGGCACCGGGGAGCTGTTTTTT.

The genes are TRBV7-6 and TRBJ2-7; tentatively, D is TRBD1 (6 bases). Trimming removed 4 bases from V and 2 bases from J, with 15 bases in between. Germline CDR1 and CDR2: SGHVS and FNYEAQ. The CDR3 covers 15 residues. The CDR3 here is CASSCPGHKAYEQYF. The CDR3 bases are TGTGCCAGCAGCTGTCCGGGACATAAGGCCTACGAGCAGTACTTC. The whole variable domain, remainder taken from reference TRBV7-6 and TRBJ2-7, is GAGVSQSPRYKVTKRGQDVALRCDPISGHVSLYWYRQALGQGPEFLTYFNYEAQQDKSGLPNDRFSAERPEGSISTLTIQRTEQRDSAMYRCASSCPGHKAYEQYFGPGTRLTVT.

V and J are TRBV15 and TRBJ1-1, with TRBD1 matching over 7 bases. The V gene's germline CDR1 is LNHNV and CDR2 YYDKDF (reference sequence). The CDR3 extends over 14 amino acids. J was trimmed by 11 bases and V by 5 bases; bases with no gene match: 14. The CDR3 nucleotides read TGTGCCACCAGCCCTCGGACAGGATGGCCTGGGGCTTTCTTT. Protein sequence: CATSPRTGWPGAFF.

The chain couples TRBV30 to TRBJ1-4; 9 bases match TRBD1. V lost 3 bases to trimming and J lost 8 bases; unmatched junction nucleotides: 10. This CDR3 spans 15 amino acids. Germline V CDR1 and CDR2: GTSNPN, SVGIG (reference sequence). In nucleotides, the CDR3 is TGTGCCTGGAGGGACAGGGGCCAAAGTGTGGAAAAACTGTTTTTT. Protein sequence: CAWRDRGQSVEKLFF.